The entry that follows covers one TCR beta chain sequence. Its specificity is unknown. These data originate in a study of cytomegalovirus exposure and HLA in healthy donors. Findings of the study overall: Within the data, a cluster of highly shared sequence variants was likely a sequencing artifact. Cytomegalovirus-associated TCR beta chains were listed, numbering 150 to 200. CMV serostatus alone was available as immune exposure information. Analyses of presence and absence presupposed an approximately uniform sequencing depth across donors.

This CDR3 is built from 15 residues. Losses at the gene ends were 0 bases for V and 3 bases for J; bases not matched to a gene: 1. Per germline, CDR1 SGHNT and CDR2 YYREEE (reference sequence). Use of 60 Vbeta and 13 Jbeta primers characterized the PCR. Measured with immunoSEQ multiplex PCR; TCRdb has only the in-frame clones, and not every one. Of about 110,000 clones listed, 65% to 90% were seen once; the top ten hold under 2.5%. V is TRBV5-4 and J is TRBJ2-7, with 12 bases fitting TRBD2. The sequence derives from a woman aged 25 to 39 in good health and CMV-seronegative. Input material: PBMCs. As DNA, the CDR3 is TGTGCCAGCAGCTTGGGACTAGCGGGGGTCTACGAGCAGTACTTC. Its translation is CASSLGLAGVYEQYF.